The 25 T cell receptor beta chains in this list originate from one sample, sequenced in a study of T cells in women clearing cervical HPV infection. Clones were sequenced by immunoSEQ multiplex PCR, and TCRdb holds only the in-frame ones, with some missing. The table lists 23,000 or so clones. Specimen: blood buffy coat. The source is a woman between 18 and 70 years old with a cervical HPV16 infection that either progressed to CIN3+ or cleared (not recorded which).

Concerning this clone: From the germline J gene comes the end of the CDR3, since the read stops 3 residues before it. The V gene is TRBV20-1, the J gene TRBJ2-7; TRBD2 aligns across 8 bases. Trimming cost V 2 bases and J 3 bases; bases outside gene matches: 9. This CDR3 spans 15 amino acids. Germline CDR1 reads DFQATT; CDR2 reads SNEGSKA (reference sequence). CDR3 DNA, as far as it was read: TGCAGTGCTAGACCCCTAGCGGGCAGCGTCTACGAG. Translating gives CSARPLAGSVYE. The full CDR3 sequence reads CSARPLAGSVYEQYF.

Details on this clone: The sequence runs out 3 residues before the end of the CDR3; the remainder is reconstructed from the germline J gene. The chain employs TRBV5-1 and TRBJ1-4; the match to TRBD1 covers 10 bases. Germline V gene sequence: CDR1 SGHRS, CDR2 YFSETQ. This CDR3 spans 15 amino acids. V shed 4 bases, J shed 5 bases, and the junction held 5 bases outside the gene matches. CDR3 DNA, as far as it was read: TGCGCCAGCAGCCCGCCGACAGGGGGCAATGAAAAA. Translated: CASSPPTGGNEK. The CDR3 reads in full as CASSPPTGGNEKLFF.

The part of the CDR3 DNA that was read is TGTGCCAGCGAAGAGACAGGGGGCTCTGAA. It translates to CASEETGGSE. The whole CDR3 reads CASEETGGSEAFF. The genes are TRBV2 and TRBJ1-1; 10 bases align to TRBD1. The read stops 3 residues short of the end of the CDR3; the missing end is completed from the germline J gene. The CDR3 length is 13 residues. V lost 8 bases and J lost 6; bases outside the gene matches: 6. The germline CDR1 and CDR2 sequences are SNHLY and FYNNEI.

A remark on this clone: The missing CDR3 end, 3 residues past where the read stops, is filled in from the germline J gene. This sequence joins TRBV6-2 or TRBV6-3 and TRBJ2-7; D perhaps matches TRBD1 (5 bases). The germline gives CDR1 MNHEY, CDR2 SVGEGT. V was trimmed by 6 bases and J by 5 bases, leaving 8 bases between them. The CDR3 covers 11 residues. CDR3 DNA, as far as it was read: TGTGCCAGCAGAGACAGTAACGAG. Translated: CASRDSNE. The CDR3 as a whole reads CASRDSNEQYF.

Here the CDR3 reads CASSGGTGGSYGYTF. The sequenced part of the CDR3 DNA is TGCGCCAGCAGCGGGGGGACAGGGGGATCCTATGGC. The chain is built from TRBV5-1 and TRBJ1-2; TRBD1 aligns across 11 bases. The read falls 3 residues short of the CDR3 end, and the missing part is taken from the germline J gene. Trimming removed 4 bases from V and 4 bases from J; junction bases left unmatched: 6. The CDR3 consists of 15 residues. Germline assignment: CDR1 SGHRS and CDR2 YFSETQ.

Concerning this clone itself: Read sequence stops 3 residues before the CDR3 end, and the germline J gene provides the missing end. The chain has TRBV11-1 and TRBJ1-6, with 9 bases that match TRBD1. With 4 bases clipped from V and 10 bases from J, the junction kept 8 bases outside the gene matches. CDR3 length equals 15 residues. Germline-derived CDR1 and CDR2 are SGHAT and FQDESV (reference sequence). The CDR3 DNA, read in part, is TGTGCCAGCAGCTCAGACAGGGGGATACGGTCACCC. Translation: CASSSDRGIRSP. The CDR3 in its entirety is CASSSDRGIRSPLHF. The variable domain in full, with the rest retrieved from reference TRBV11-1 and TRBJ1-6, is EAEVAQSPRYKITEKSQAVAFWCDPISGHATLYWYRQILGQGPELLVQFQDESVVDDSQLPKDRFSAERLKGVDSTLKIQPAELGDSAMYLCASSSDRGIRSPLHFGNGTRLTVT.

Points on this clone: The CDR3 goes on 3 residues after the read ends, and that part is filled in from the germline J gene. The chain couples TRBV20-1 to TRBJ2-3; 9 nucleotides line up with TRBD2. This CDR3 is 14 amino acids long. Germline CDR1 DFQATT, CDR2 SNEGSKA (reference sequence). Unmatched junction bases numbered 3, after V lost 1 base and J lost 4 bases. Partial CDR3 DNA: TGCAGTGCTAGAGGAGAGCGGGAGGCAGATACG. As protein: CSARGEREADT. The CDR3, in full, reads CSARGEREADTQYF.

Regarding this clone: The missing CDR3 end, 3 residues past where the read stops, is filled in from the germline J gene. This chain connects TRBV19 to TRBJ2-1; 8 bases align to TRBD1. V dropped 3 bases and J dropped 0; count of bases not matched to a gene: 4. The CDR3 runs to 16 residues. Germline V gene sequence: CDR1 LNHDA, CDR2 SQIVND (reference sequence). The CDR3 sequence is CASSMDGTGSYNEQFF. The covered CDR3 bases are TGTGCCAGTAGTATGGACGGGACAGGCTCCTACAATGAG.

Regarding this clone: The observed sequence ends 3 residues before the CDR3 terminus, with the missing tail filled in from the germline J gene. The chain joins TRBV5-1 to TRBJ1-2, with D possibly being TRBD1 (6 bases). This CDR3 spans 14 amino acids. Trimming pared 3 bases from V and 6 bases from J, leaving 15 bases between. CDR1 SGHRS and CDR2 YFSETQ come from the germline V gene. CDR3 in amino acids: CASSSVTQGDGYTF. The sequenced part of the CDR3 DNA is TGCGCCAGCAGCTCGGTGACACAGGGAGATGGC.

With respect to this clone: The read terminates 3 residues before the CDR3 end, so the remaining end is supplied by the germline J gene. The rearrangement links TRBV6-2 or TRBV6-3 to TRBJ1-2, with TRBD1 identical over 9 bases. CDR3 length: 16 amino acids. Germline values: CDR1 MNHEY, CDR2 SVGEGT. V trimming: 5 bases; J trimming: 3 bases; junction bases outside the gene matches: 10. CDR3 in amino acids: CASSPDRGRSYYGYTF. The CDR3 bases that were read are TGTGCCAGCAGTCCGGACAGGGGAAGGAGTTACTATGGC.

Comment on this clone: The CDR3 extends 3 residues past the end of the read, so its final part is completed from the germline J gene. The genes are TRBV28 and TRBJ1-4; TRBD1 might be the D (5 bases). From germline, CDR1 is MDHEN and CDR2 SYDVKM. The V end was cut by 8 bases, the J end by 8 bases, with 15 bases between. The CDR3 runs 13 residues. CDR3 bases read: TGTGCCAGCGTGAGCGGGACCAACGAAAAA. Residues: CASVSGTNEK. The full CDR3 protein reads CASVSGTNEKLFF.

To note about this clone: The read ends 3 residues before the CDR3 terminus; that terminus is restored from the germline J gene. V and J are TRBV19 and TRBJ2-5; 7 positions match TRBD2. From germline, CDR1 is LNHDA and CDR2 SQIVND (reference sequence). Losses at the gene ends were 5 bases for V and 4 bases for J; bases not matched to a gene: 10. CDR3 length: 15 residues. This CDR3 is CASSLGGLFGETQYF. The CDR3 DNA, read in part, is TGTGCCAGTAGTCTGGGGGGGTTATTCGGAGAGACC.

Regarding this clone: Read sequence stops 3 residues before the CDR3 end, and the germline J gene provides the missing end. This chain links TRBV28 with TRBJ1-2; a possible D gene is TRBD1 (5 bases). CDR1 and CDR2 (germline): MDHEN, SYDVKM. The CDR3 has 15 residues. V was pared by 3 bases and J by 7 bases, with 18 bases between. The chain's CDR3 is CASSLRGSGGGGYTF. The CDR3 bases that were read are TGTGCCAGCAGTTTGAGGGGCTCCGGGGGTGGTGGC.

Note on this clone: The missing CDR3 end, 3 residues past where the read stops, is filled in from the germline J gene. The gene calls are TRBV5-6 and TRBJ2-5, with 9 nucleotides matching TRBD1. The V gene end was trimmed by 4 bases and the J gene end by 4 bases; junction bases not matched to a gene: 5. The CDR3 runs 14 residues. The germline gives CDR1 SGHDT, CDR2 YYEEEE. The sequenced CDR3 bases are TGTGCCAGCAGCCACAACAGGGGGCGAGAGACC. Protein product: CASSHNRGRET. The CDR3 in full is CASSHNRGRETQYF.

Notes on this clone: The read halts 3 residues ahead of the CDR3 end, with the missing end drawn from the germline J gene. V usage is TRBV7-2 and J usage is TRBJ2-5; 13 bases are a match to TRBD2. Germline CDR1 is SGHTA and CDR2 is FQGNSA. The length of the CDR3 is 15 residues. V lost 1 base and J lost 5; bases outside the gene matches: 1. CDR3 region: CASSLGLAGGETQYF. The DNA read from the CDR3 is TGTGCCAGCAGCTTAGGACTAGCGGGAGGCGAGACC.

As to this clone: The read ends 3 residues early relative to the CDR3; the germline J gene fills the gap. This chain links TRBV9 with TRBJ1-2; D not resolved. V lost 0 bases and J 3 bases, leaving 12 bases between the germline ends. The CDR3 consists of 15 residues. Germline V gene sequence: CDR1 SGDLS, CDR2 YYNGEE. The CDR3: CASSVAAEAYYGYTF. Partial CDR3 DNA: TGTGCCAGCAGCGTAGCCGCTGAGGCCTACTATGGC.

Points on this clone: From the germline J gene comes the end of the CDR3, since the read stops 3 residues before it. The J gene is TRBJ2-5, the V gene TRBV24-1; perhaps TRBD1 as D (6 bases). CDR1 is KGHDR and CDR2 is SFDVKD in the germline V gene. This CDR3 has 12 residues. V was clipped by 7 bases and J by 4 bases, with 9 bases between them. The CDR3 bases that were read are TGTGCCACCAGGGACAGAAGAGAGACC. Residues: CATRDRRET. The CDR3 reads in full as CATRDRRETQYF.

Note on this clone: The CDR3 extends 3 residues past the end of the read, so its final part is completed from the germline J gene. V gene TRBV7-3 combines with J gene TRBJ2-3; 8 bases are shared with TRBD2. Per germline, CDR1 SGHTA and CDR2 FQGTGA. The CDR3 runs to 15 residues. V was pared by 3 bases and J by 3 bases, with 5 bases of the junction left unmatched. The CDR3 here is CASSFGLALTDTQYF. Partial CDR3 DNA: TGTGCCAGCAGCTTCGGACTAGCCTTGACAGATACG.

Notes on this clone: Read coverage stops 3 residues before the CDR3 terminus; the germline J gene supplies the remainder. This chain connects TRBV7-8 to TRBJ1-2; tentative D call: TRBD1 (5 bases). The CDR3 has 15 amino acids. Germline-derived CDR1 and CDR2 are SGHVS and FQNEAQ. The V and J ends lost 5 bases and 4 bases respectively, with 17 bases between them. CDR3 amino acids: CASSRRGGIRYGYTF. The DNA read from the CDR3 is TGTGCCAGCAGCCGCCGGGGGGGAATTCGCTATGGC.

This CDR3 reads CSASSAGAEQFF. CDR3 bases read: TGCAGTGCTAGCTCGGCGGGAGCTGAG. The J gene is TRBJ2-1, the V gene TRBV20-1, with 7 bases identical to TRBD2. Coverage ceases 3 residues before the CDR3 finishes, and the germline J gene fills in the end. The CDR3 covers 12 residues. Germline loops: CDR1 DFQATT, CDR2 SNEGSKA (reference sequence). The J segment lost 9 bases and the V segment lost 3 bases, leaving 5 bases of the junction unmatched.

Note on this clone: Sequencing ends 3 residues short of the CDR3 end; the germline J gene provides the rest. The chain employs TRBV4-2 and TRBJ2-7; 10 bases match TRBD2. The germline CDR1 and CDR2 sequences are LGHNA and YNFKEQ. The CDR3 length is 16 residues. The junction had 6 bases not matched to a gene; V was cut back by 1 base and J by 3 bases. The CDR3 spells CASSQGVRTSGYEQYF. The CDR3 bases that were read are TGTGCCAGCAGCCAAGGGGTCAGGACTAGCGGCTACGAG.

A remark on this clone: The sequence runs out 3 residues before the end of the CDR3; the remainder is reconstructed from the germline J gene. The chain carries TRBV7-8 and TRBJ1-5; the D is unclear. This CDR3 is 15 amino acids long. V was trimmed by 5 bases and J by 1 base, leaving 12 bases between them. Germline CDR1 is SGHVS and CDR2 is FQNEAQ. The DNA read from the CDR3 is TGTGCCAGCAGCCTCTGGACGGGGAGCAATCAGCCC. It is translated as CASSLWTGSNQP. The whole CDR3 protein reads CASSLWTGSNQPQHF.

Comment on this clone: The CDR3 is cut off 3 residues early in the read; its end comes from the germline J gene. V and J are TRBV7-8 and TRBJ1-1, with 8 bases fitting TRBD1. CDR3 length: 15 residues. Germline loops: CDR1 SGHVS, CDR2 FQNEAQ. The part of the CDR3 DNA that was read is TGTGCCAGCAGCCCGCTGGACAGGGTTAACGCCGAA. It encodes CASSPLDRVNAE. The entire CDR3 is CASSPLDRVNAEAFF.

With regard to this clone: The DNA ends 3 residues before the CDR3 does, and the rest of the CDR3 is filled in from the germline J gene. The chain combines TRBV6-2 or TRBV6-3 with TRBJ1-5; D remains unclear. V lost 6 bases to trimming and J lost 6 bases, with 12 bases between them. This CDR3 is built from 13 residues. Germline V CDR1 and CDR2: MNHEY, SVGEGT. The sequenced part of the CDR3 DNA is TGTGCCAGCAGCCTAGCCCCGAGTCAGCCC. Encoded protein: CASSLAPSQP. The full-length CDR3 reads as CASSLAPSQPQHF.

For this clone: The CDR3 extends 3 residues past the end of the read, so its final part is completed from the germline J gene. The chain carries TRBV28 and TRBJ1-2; D unclear. CDR1 and CDR2 (germline): MDHEN, SYDVKM. This CDR3 is 19 amino acids long. The sequenced CDR3 bases are TGTGCCAGCAGTTCCCTAGCGGGAGGGCCACCCACAATTTACAATGAC. Its protein product is CASSSLAGGPPTIYND. The complete CDR3 reads CASSSLAGGPPTIYNDYTF.